The 17 T cell receptor beta chains below all came from one sample that was sequenced in a study of tumour-infiltrating T cells in Burkitt lymphoma. The data were produced by immunoSEQ multiplex PCR, yet TCRdb's version contains in-frame clones alone and is incomplete. The data contain about 7,000 clones, approximately 17% of them singletons. The sample comprised tumor tissue. These receptors were collected from a human donor with diffuse large B-cell lymphoma.

The chain links TRBV7-6 to TRBJ2-7, with D maybe TRBD1 (5 bases). CDR1 SGHVS and CDR2 FNYEAQ come from the germline V gene. The V gene lost 0 bases and the J gene lost 3 bases, with 12 bases spanning the gap. The CDR3 sequence is 15 residues long. The chain's CDR3 is CASSLAQTDCYEQYF. The CDR3 DNA is TGTGCCAGCAGCTTAGCGCAGACAGACTGCTACGAGCAGTACTTC.

The genes are TRBV15 and TRBJ2-7, with TRBD2 identical over 11 bases. CDR3 length: 16 residues. Losses at the gene ends were 0 bases for V and 0 bases for J; bases not matched to a gene: 1. The germline V gene has CDR1 LNHNV and CDR2 YYDKDF (reference sequence). CDR3 in DNA: TGTGCCACCAGCAGAGATGGGACTAGCGGCTCCTACGAGCAGTACTTC. This encodes CATSRDGTSGSYEQYF.

The chain couples TRBV19 to TRBJ2-1; 10 bases align to TRBD2. CDR1 is LNHDA, CDR2 SQIVND, per germline (reference sequence). V shed 4 bases and J 6 bases; nucleotides not matched to a gene: 3. The CDR3 length is 14 residues. In nucleotides, the CDR3 is TGTGCCAGTAGTAGGACTAGCGGCCTCAATGAGCAGTTCTTC. Protein product: CASSRTSGLNEQFF.

The V gene is TRBV7-6, the J gene TRBJ2-7; 9 nucleotides match TRBD2. The CDR3 is made up of 18 amino acids. Germline V CDR1 and CDR2: SGHVS, FNYEAQ. V shed 1 base and J 1 base; nucleotides not matched to a gene: 11. The chain's CDR3 is CASSLGRFRAGGSYEQYF. The CDR3 bases are TGTGCCAGCAGCTTAGGAAGATTTCGAGCGGGAGGTTCCTACGAGCAGTACTTC.

The CDR3 DNA follows: TGTGCCAGCATCCAACATGGCACAGATACGCAGTATTTT. It codes for CASIQHGTDTQYF. The chain joins TRBV6-5 to TRBJ2-3; no firm D call. V lost 7 bases and J lost 1, with 9 bases in between. The CDR3 is 13 amino acids. Germline loops: CDR1 MNHEY, CDR2 SVGAGI.

CDR3 in amino acids: CASSLGGGRLRDEQFF. The DNA of the CDR3 is TGTGCCAGCAGCTTAGGGGGGGGACGGTTAAGGGATGAGCAGTTCTTC. This rearrangement joins TRBV11-2 to TRBJ2-1, with 7 bases fitting TRBD2. V dropped 1 base and J dropped 8; count of bases not matched to a gene: 11. The length of the CDR3 is 16 residues. The V gene's germline CDR1 is SGHAT and CDR2 FQNNGV.

The chain joins TRBV27 to TRBJ2-7, with D perhaps TRBD1 or TRBD2 (5 bases each). CDR3 length: 13 amino acids. Germline CDR1 MNHEY, CDR2 SMNVEV (reference sequence). Deletions cut 6 bases from V and 2 bases from J, with 11 bases between. In nucleotides, the CDR3 is TGTGCCAGCAGCTCCGGGGCTGCCTACGAGCAGTACTTC. This sequence encodes CASSSGAAYEQYF.

This clone has a handful of counts. This chain uses TRBV27 with TRBJ2-3, with a tentative D call TRBD2 (6 bases). The V end was cut by 4 bases, the J end by 5 bases, with 19 bases between. The CDR3 consists of 16 residues. Per germline, CDR1 MNHEY and CDR2 SMNVEV (reference sequence). The CDR3 sequence is CASSYSKPSEVDTQYF. The CDR3 DNA reads TGTGCCAGCAGTTACTCTAAGCCTAGCGAGGTAGATACGCAGTATTTT.

The sample holds a few counts of this clone. The V and J genes are TRBV19 and TRBJ1-5; the D gene is possibly TRBD1 (5 bases). V lost 6 bases to trimming and J lost 10 bases, with 19 bases between them. This CDR3 is 14 amino acids long. Per germline, CDR1 LNHDA and CDR2 SQIVND (reference sequence). CDR3 nucleotide sequence: TGTGCCAGTAGGGTGACAGAACCTATCCTACCCCAGCATTTT. Translated: CASRVTEPILPQHF.

This clone came up a few times. Here the CDR3 reads CSVRSGTVYEQYF. The DNA for the CDR3 is TGCAGCGTTCGATCCGGGACAGTCTACGAGCAGTACTTC. The chain links TRBV29-1 to TRBJ2-7; 7 bases map to TRBD1. After removal of 5 bases from V and 3 bases from J, the junction contained 7 bases not matched to a gene. CDR3 length: 13 residues. Germline lookup yields CDR1 SQVTM and CDR2 ANQGSEA.

The chain links TRBV6-1 to TRBJ1-2, with D perhaps TRBD1 (5 bases). Germline lookup yields CDR1 MNHNS and CDR2 SASEGT. The CDR3 is 14 residues long. Trimming took 5 bases from V and 7 from J, leaving 17 bases between them. The CDR3 DNA is TGTGCCAGCAGTTCAACTCAGGGATTAACTGGCTACACCTTC. This sequence encodes CASSSTQGLTGYTF.

This chain joins TRBV6-5 and TRBJ2-3, with 8 positions matching TRBD1. Germline-derived CDR1 and CDR2 are MNHEY and SVGAGI. CDR3 length: 15 residues. V dropped 0 bases and J dropped 5; count of bases not matched to a gene: 4. The CDR3 region has the DNA TGTGCCAGCAGTTACTCTGGGACAGGAGGAGATACGCAGTATTTT. Protein product: CASSYSGTGGDTQYF.

V usage is TRBV4-2 and J usage is TRBJ1-5; D is ambiguous. Germline V CDR1 and CDR2: LGHNA, YNFKEQ. This CDR3 has 17 residues. V lost 0 bases to trimming and J lost 3 bases, with 15 bases between them. In DNA, the CDR3 is TGTGCCAGCAGCCAAGATTATGGCAGGAACACCAATCAGCCCCAGCATTTT. Protein product: CASSQDYGRNTNQPQHF.

This clone has more than one count but fewer than ten. The rearrangement uses TRBV7-2 and TRBJ1-1; TRBD1 aligns across 9 bases. CDR1 SGHTA and CDR2 FQGNSA come from the germline V gene. The CDR3 is made up of 15 amino acids. V was clipped by 5 bases and J by 2 bases; unmatched bases: 6. This chain's CDR3 is CASSPQGQGNTEAFF. The CDR3 nucleotides read TGTGCCAGCAGCCCGCAGGGACAGGGAAACACTGAAGCTTTCTTT.

The chain combines TRBV11-2 with TRBJ1-2; D perhaps matches TRBD1 (6 bases). V was pared by 5 bases and J by 4 bases, with 14 bases between. CDR1 SGHAT and CDR2 FQNNGV come from the germline V gene. There are 14 residues in the CDR3. This CDR3 is CASSTAQGFYGYTF. The CDR3 coding sequence is TGTGCCAGCAGCACCGCACAGGGTTTCTATGGCTACACCTTC.

This clone was seen more than once but under ten times. This chain joins TRBV30 and TRBJ2-1, with 14 bases identical to TRBD2. The germline V gene has CDR1 GTSNPN and CDR2 SVGIG (reference sequence). This CDR3 is 15 amino acids long. The junction had 5 bases not matched to a gene; V was cut back by 2 bases and J by 8 bases. Here the CDR3 DNA reads TGTGCCTGGAGTTTGGGACTAGCGGGAGTCGATGAGCAGTTCTTC. Its protein is CAWSLGLAGVDEQFF. Combining the CDR3 with reference TRBV30 and TRBJ2-1 gives the whole variable domain SQTIHQWPATLVQPVGSPLSLECTVEGTSNPNLYWYRQAAGRGLQLLFYSVGIGQISSEVPQNLSASRPQDRQFILSSKKLLLSDSGFYLCAWSLGLAGVDEQFFGPGTRLTVL.

The chain couples TRBV23-1 to TRBJ2-1, with D unclear. TRBV23-1 falls under the ORF class, with uncertain function. This CDR3 is 18 amino acids long. The V end lost 2 bases, the J end lost 1 base, and 18 bases lay between the germline ends. This chain's CDR3 is CASSQRTFGARSYNEQFF. In DNA, the CDR3 is TGCGCCAGCAGTCAAAGGACCTTTGGTGCCCGTTCCTACAATGAGCAGTTCTTC.